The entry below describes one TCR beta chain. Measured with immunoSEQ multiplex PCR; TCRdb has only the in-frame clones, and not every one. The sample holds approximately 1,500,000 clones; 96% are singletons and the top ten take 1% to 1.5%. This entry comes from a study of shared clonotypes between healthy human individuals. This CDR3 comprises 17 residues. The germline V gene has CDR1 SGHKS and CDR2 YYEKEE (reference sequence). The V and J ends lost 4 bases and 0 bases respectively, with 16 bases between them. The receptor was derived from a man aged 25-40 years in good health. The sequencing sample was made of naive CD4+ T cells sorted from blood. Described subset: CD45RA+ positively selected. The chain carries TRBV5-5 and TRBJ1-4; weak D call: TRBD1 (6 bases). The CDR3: CASSTEDRRATNEKLFF. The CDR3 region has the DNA TGTGCCAGCAGCACTGAAGACAGGCGGGCAACTAATGAAAAACTGTTTTTT.